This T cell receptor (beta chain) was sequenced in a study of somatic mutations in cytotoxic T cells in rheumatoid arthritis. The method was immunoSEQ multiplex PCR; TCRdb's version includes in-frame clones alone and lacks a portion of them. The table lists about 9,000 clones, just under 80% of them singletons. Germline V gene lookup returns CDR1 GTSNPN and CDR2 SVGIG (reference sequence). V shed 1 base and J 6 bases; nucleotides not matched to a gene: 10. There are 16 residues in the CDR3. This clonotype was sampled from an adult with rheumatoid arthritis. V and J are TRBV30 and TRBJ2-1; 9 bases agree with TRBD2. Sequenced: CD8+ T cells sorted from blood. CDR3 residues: CAWSGIQRGAGNEQFF. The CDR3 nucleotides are TGTGCCTGGAGTGGAATCCAGCGGGGGGCGGGCAATGAGCAGTTCTTC.